These T cell receptor beta chains were read from a single sample in a study of T-cell memory formation after mild COVID-19. TCRdb reprocessed the 5' RACE reads with MiXCR, giving one entry per CDR3 protein. The data show some 200,000 distinct CDR3 sequences, 20% to 25% seen once. Sequenced: PBMCs or a T cell subset sorted from them (not recorded which). These TCRs come from an adult woman who had mild COVID-19 (a few samples of this study predate the infection). Cell type and time point are not known. CDR3s include the opening cysteine and the closing phenylalanine or tryptophan. Each record gives: J gene, clone size, D gene, V gene, CDR3 DNA, CDR3 protein. A D gene is named only where the DNA matches it firmly. Size values are once, few and many counts, or a class for expanded clones, and some rows have none.

j_gene: TRBJ1-1
abundance: -
d_gene: -
v_gene: TRBV29-1
CDR3nt: TGCAGCGTTGGCGACCCGAACACTGAAGCTTTCTTT
CDR3aa: CSVGDPNTEAFF

j_gene: TRBJ2-1
abundance: once
d_gene: -
v_gene: TRBV4-1
CDR3nt: TGCGCCAGCAGCCCCGCCGCTGGGACCAGCTCCTACAATGAGCAGTTCTTC
CDR3aa: CASSPAAGTSSYNEQFF

j_gene: TRBJ2-1
abundance: few
d_gene: TRBD2
v_gene: TRBV13
CDR3nt: TGTGCCAGCAGCTTAGCGCAGGGACTAGCAGGGGTGAATGAGCAGTTCTTC
CDR3aa: CASSLAQGLAGVNEQFF

j_gene: TRBJ2-1
abundance: -
d_gene: TRBD2
v_gene: TRBV9
CDR3nt: TGTGCCAGCAGCGCAGGGACTAGCGGGAGGGACCTTTGGTATGAGCAGTTCTTC
CDR3aa: CASSAGTSGRDLWYEQFF

j_gene: TRBJ2-1
abundance: few
d_gene: -
v_gene: TRBV3-1
CDR3nt: TGTGCCAGCAGCCAAGATCAGGGCAGCGGGAATGAGCAGTTCTTC
CDR3aa: CASSQDQGSGNEQFF

j_gene: TRBJ2-3
abundance: -
d_gene: TRBD2
v_gene: TRBV9
CDR3nt: TGTGCCAGCAGCCCCGCTAGCGGGGTATACACAGATACGCAGTATTTT
CDR3aa: CASSPASGVYTDTQYF

j_gene: TRBJ1-2
abundance: few
d_gene: -
v_gene: TRBV7-8
CDR3nt: TGTGCCAGCAGCTTATATGGGGCCTATGGCTACACCTTC
CDR3aa: CASSLYGAYGYTF

j_gene: TRBJ2-1
abundance: few
d_gene: -
v_gene: TRBV5-5
CDR3nt: TGTGCCAGCAGCTTATCGTGGGGCCATGAGCAGTTCTTC
CDR3aa: CASSLSWGHEQFF

j_gene: TRBJ1-5
abundance: few
d_gene: -
v_gene: TRBV9
CDR3nt: TGTGCCAGCAGCGTGGCGGGACGCCTTGGCGGCCAGCCCCAGCATTTT
CDR3aa: CASSVAGRLGGQPQHF

j_gene: TRBJ2-3
abundance: few
d_gene: TRBD1
v_gene: TRBV12-3/TRBV12-4
CDR3nt: TGTGCCAGCAGCCAAGCGCCAGCTTGGGACAGGGACACAGATACGCAGTATTTT
CDR3aa: CASSQAPAWDRDTDTQYF

j_gene: TRBJ2-3
abundance: few
d_gene: TRBD1
v_gene: TRBV7-3
CDR3nt: TGTGCCAGCAGCTTAACTGGGACAGGGAATCCCACAGATACGCAGTATTTT
CDR3aa: CASSLTGTGNPTDTQYF

j_gene: TRBJ2-3
abundance: -
d_gene: TRBD2
v_gene: TRBV4-1
CDR3nt: TGCGCCAGCAGCTTTCGTGGGACTAGCGTGATAGATACGCAGTATTTT
CDR3aa: CASSFRGTSVIDTQYF

j_gene: TRBJ1-5
abundance: -
d_gene: -
v_gene: TRBV10-3
CDR3nt: TGTGCCATCAGTGTTGGGGGTAATAATCAGCCCCAGCATTTT
CDR3aa: CAISVGGNNQPQHF

j_gene: TRBJ1-6
abundance: few
d_gene: -
v_gene: TRBV27
CDR3nt: TGTGCCAGCTCCATTGGGACGGAGGACTTCGGTTCACCCCTCCACTTT
CDR3aa: CASSIGTEDFGSPLHF

j_gene: TRBJ2-1
abundance: few
d_gene: -
v_gene: TRBV20-1
CDR3nt: TGCAGTGCTAGAGGTCGAAGGGGCCGGGCCAATGAGCAGTTCTTC
CDR3aa: CSARGRRGRANEQFF

j_gene: TRBJ2-7
abundance: -
d_gene: -
v_gene: TRBV4-3
CDR3nt: TGCGCCAGCAGCCAAGAGTGGGGACTGACTTCCTACGAGCAGTACTTC
CDR3aa: CASSQEWGLTSYEQYF

j_gene: TRBJ2-5
abundance: -
d_gene: TRBD1
v_gene: TRBV7-3
CDR3nt: TGTGCCAGCAGCGCGCAGGGGGCAGGGGAGACCCAGTACTTC
CDR3aa: CASSAQGAGETQYF

j_gene: TRBJ2-3
abundance: few
d_gene: TRBD1
v_gene: TRBV5-6
CDR3nt: TGTGCCAGCAGCTTGGCCGGCGACAGGGAAGTAAACACAGATACGCAGTATTTT
CDR3aa: CASSLAGDREVNTDTQYF

j_gene: TRBJ2-5
abundance: few
d_gene: -
v_gene: TRBV7-9
CDR3nt: TGTGCCAGCAGCCCACCTACGGGAGAGTACCAAGAGACCCAGTACTTC
CDR3aa: CASSPPTGEYQETQYF

j_gene: TRBJ2-7
abundance: -
d_gene: -
v_gene: TRBV7-6
CDR3nt: TGTGCCAGCAGCTTAGCAGGGGTGGACGAGCAGTACTTC
CDR3aa: CASSLAGVDEQYF

j_gene: TRBJ2-3
abundance: few
d_gene: -
v_gene: TRBV4-3
CDR3nt: TGCGCCAGCAGCCAAGGAGGCTCGCGGCGGACAGATACGCAGTATTTT
CDR3aa: CASSQGGSRRTDTQYF

j_gene: TRBJ1-5
abundance: few
d_gene: -
v_gene: TRBV4-1
CDR3nt: TGCGCCAGCAGCCAAGATCTAAGGGGGGGTCAGCCCCAGCATTTT
CDR3aa: CASSQDLRGGQPQHF

j_gene: TRBJ1-5
abundance: few
d_gene: -
v_gene: TRBV7-9
CDR3nt: TGTGCCAGCAGCTCCCCTGAGGTGGGGGGAAATCAGCCCCAGCATTTT
CDR3aa: CASSSPEVGGNQPQHF

j_gene: TRBJ2-5
abundance: few
d_gene: -
v_gene: TRBV6-6
CDR3nt: TGTGCCAGCAGTTACTCCGGGGCTCCCCCGTCGGAGACCCAGTACTTC
CDR3aa: CASSYSGAPPSETQYF

j_gene: TRBJ1-1
abundance: -
d_gene: -
v_gene: TRBV27
CDR3nt: TGTGCCAGCAGGTTGGCGGGGAACACTGAAGCTTTCTTT
CDR3aa: CASRLAGNTEAFF

j_gene: TRBJ1-1
abundance: -
d_gene: -
v_gene: TRBV4-1
CDR3nt: TGCGCCAGCAGCCAAGGGGTCGACACTGAAGCTTTCTTT
CDR3aa: CASSQGVDTEAFF

j_gene: TRBJ1-1
abundance: -
d_gene: -
v_gene: TRBV4-1
CDR3nt: TGCGCCAGCAGCCAAGCGATGGAGAACACTGAAGCTTTCTTT
CDR3aa: CASSQAMENTEAFF